This note documents a single T cell receptor (beta chain) sequence. This specimen comes from a study of blood T cell repertoires in COVID-19. Study-wide context: Nucleic acid was either cDNA or gDNA, and it came from T cells, B-cell-depleted T cells, or PBMCs.

The length of the CDR3 is 15 residues. Germline CDR1 and CDR2: MNHEY and SVGAGI. V lost 2 bases and J 0 bases, leaving 8 bases between the germline ends. Sequenced by immunoSEQ multiplex PCR; TCRdb stores in-frame clones only, minus some. The data hold some 200,000 clones, with about 86% observed a single time. The source material was peripheral blood. The chain recombines TRBV6-5 with TRBJ1-5, with D perhaps TRBD1 (6 bases). This receptor was obtained from a woman in her fifties or sixties with acute or convalescent COVID-19. Written as DNA, the CDR3 is TGTGCCAGCAGTTACAAGGGGGATAGCAATCAGCCCCAGCATTTT. Translation gives CASSYKGDSNQPQHF.